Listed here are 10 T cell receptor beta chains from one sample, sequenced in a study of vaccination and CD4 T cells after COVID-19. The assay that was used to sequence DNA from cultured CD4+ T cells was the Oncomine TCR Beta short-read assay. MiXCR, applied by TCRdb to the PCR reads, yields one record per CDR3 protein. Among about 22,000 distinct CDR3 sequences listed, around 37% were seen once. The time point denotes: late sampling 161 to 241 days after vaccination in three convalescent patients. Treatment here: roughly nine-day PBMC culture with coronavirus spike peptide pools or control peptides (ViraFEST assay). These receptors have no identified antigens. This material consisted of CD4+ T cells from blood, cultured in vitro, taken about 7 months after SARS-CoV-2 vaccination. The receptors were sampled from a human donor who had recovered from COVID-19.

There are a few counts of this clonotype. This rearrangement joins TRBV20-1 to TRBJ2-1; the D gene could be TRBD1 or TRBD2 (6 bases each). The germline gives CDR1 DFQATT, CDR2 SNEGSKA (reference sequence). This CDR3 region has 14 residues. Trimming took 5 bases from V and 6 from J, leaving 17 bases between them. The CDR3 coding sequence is TGCAGTGCTTCCCGGGGGCGGGCTTTCAATGAGCAGTTCTTC. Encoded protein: CSASRGRAFNEQFF.

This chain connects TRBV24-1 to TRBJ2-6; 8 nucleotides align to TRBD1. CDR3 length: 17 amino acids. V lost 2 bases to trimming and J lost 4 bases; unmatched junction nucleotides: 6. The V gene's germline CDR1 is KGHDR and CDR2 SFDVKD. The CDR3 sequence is CATSDSSTGDGANVLTF. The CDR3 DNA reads TGTGCCACCAGTGATTCCTCGACAGGGGACGGGGCCAACGTCCTGACTTTC.

Written as DNA, the CDR3 is TGTGCCAGCAGCTCGCAGGGAACCAATCAAGAGACCCAGTACTTC. Residues: CASSSQGTNQETQYF. The rearrangement joins TRBV7-2 to TRBJ2-5; possible D gene TRBD1, 5 bases. The length of the CDR3 is 15 residues. CDR1 is SGHTA, CDR2 FQGNSA, per germline. The germline V and J ends were trimmed by 4 bases and 2 bases, with 14 bases remaining between them. The full variable domain, rest sourced from reference TRBV7-2 and TRBJ2-5, is GAGVSQSPSNKVTEKGKDVELRCDPISGHTALYWYRQSLGQGLEFLIYFQGNSAPDKSGLPSDRFSAERTGGSVSTLTIQRTQQEDSAVYLCASSSQGTNQETQYFGPGTRLLVL.

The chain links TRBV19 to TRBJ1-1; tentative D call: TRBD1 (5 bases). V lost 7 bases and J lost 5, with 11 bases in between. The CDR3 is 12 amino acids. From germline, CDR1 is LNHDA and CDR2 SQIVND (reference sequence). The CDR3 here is CASNLEGTEAFF. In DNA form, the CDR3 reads TGTGCCAGTAATCTCGAGGGGACTGAAGCTTTCTTT.

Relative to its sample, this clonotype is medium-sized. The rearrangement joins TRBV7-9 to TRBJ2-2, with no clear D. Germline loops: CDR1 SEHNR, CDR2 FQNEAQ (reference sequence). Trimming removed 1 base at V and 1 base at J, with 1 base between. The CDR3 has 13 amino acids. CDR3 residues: CASSLGNTGELFF. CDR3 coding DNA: TGTGCCAGCAGCTTAGGGAACACCGGGGAGCTGTTTTTT.

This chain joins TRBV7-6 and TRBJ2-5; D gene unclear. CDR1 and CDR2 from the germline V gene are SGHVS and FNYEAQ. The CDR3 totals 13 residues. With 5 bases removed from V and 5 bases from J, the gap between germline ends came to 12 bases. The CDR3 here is CASSTLPKETQYF. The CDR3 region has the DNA TGTGCCAGCAGCACACTCCCAAAGGAGACCCAGTACTTC. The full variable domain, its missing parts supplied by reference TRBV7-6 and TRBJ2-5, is GAGVSQSPRYKVTKRGQDVALRCDPISGHVSLYWYRQALGQGPEFLTYFNYEAQQDKSGLPNDRFSAERPEGSISTLTIQRTEQRDSAMYRCASSTLPKETQYFGPGTRLLVL.

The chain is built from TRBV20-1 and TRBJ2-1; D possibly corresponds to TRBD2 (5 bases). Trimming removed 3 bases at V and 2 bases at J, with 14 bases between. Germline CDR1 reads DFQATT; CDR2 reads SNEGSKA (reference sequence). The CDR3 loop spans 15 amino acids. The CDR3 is CSARGVATAYNEQFF. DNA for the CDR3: TGCAGTGCTAGGGGAGTAGCCACCGCCTACAATGAGCAGTTCTTC.

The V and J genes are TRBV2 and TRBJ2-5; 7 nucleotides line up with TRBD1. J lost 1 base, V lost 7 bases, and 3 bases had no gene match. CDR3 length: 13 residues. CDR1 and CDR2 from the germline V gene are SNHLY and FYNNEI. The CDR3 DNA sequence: TGTGCCAGCAATCGACAGGGCCAAGAGACCCAGTACTTC. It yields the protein CASNRQGQETQYF.

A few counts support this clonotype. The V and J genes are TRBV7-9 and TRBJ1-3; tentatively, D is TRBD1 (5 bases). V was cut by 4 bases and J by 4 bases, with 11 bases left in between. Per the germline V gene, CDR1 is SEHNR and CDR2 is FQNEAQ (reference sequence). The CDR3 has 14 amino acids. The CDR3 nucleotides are TGTGCCAGCAGCTGGGGGAGGGCAGGAAACACCATATATTTT. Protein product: CASSWGRAGNTIYF.

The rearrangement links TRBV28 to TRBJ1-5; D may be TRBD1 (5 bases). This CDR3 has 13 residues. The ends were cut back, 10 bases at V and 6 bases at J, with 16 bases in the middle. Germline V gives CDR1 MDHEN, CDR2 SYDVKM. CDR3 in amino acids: CATHNTGAQPQHF. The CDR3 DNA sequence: TGTGCCACCCATAATACTGGGGCTCAGCCCCAGCATTTT. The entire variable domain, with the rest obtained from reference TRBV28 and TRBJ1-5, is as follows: DVKVTQSSRYLVKRTGEKVFLECVQDMDHENMFWYRQDPGLGLRLIYFSYDVKMKEKGDIPEGYSVSREKKERFSLILESASTNQTSMYLCATHNTGAQPQHFGDGTRLSIL.